The 29 T cell receptor beta chains below come from one sample, sequenced in a study of OX40 agonist ivuxolimab in advanced cancers. Library generation was performed with the immunoSEQ multiplex PCR assay. TCRdb provides this immuneACCESS table in a form limited to in-frame rearrangements. Some clones are lacking; in checked studies, under half of them reflect an unresolved V gene, and why the rest are absent is not known. Recorded for this sample are around 95,000 clones; around 93% of them occurred a single time. About 0.49% of the sample comes from the top ten. The sequencing here drew on CD4+ or CD8+ T cells sorted from blood, taken in a trial of the OX40 agonist ivuxolimab. These receptors originate from an adult with an advanced solid tumor such as melanoma, head and neck, liver or kidney cancer.

This chain joins TRBV5-1 and TRBJ2-4, with 8 bases identical to TRBD2. The CDR3 has 14 amino acids. Per germline, CDR1 SGHRS and CDR2 YFSETQ. The V segment lost 5 bases and the J segment 5 bases; nucleotides outside the gene matches: 6. The CDR3 loop reads CASRSGLAQNIQYF. The CDR3, as DNA: TGCGCCAGCAGAAGTGGACTAGCACAAAACATTCAGTACTTC.

The gene calls are TRBV28 and TRBJ1-1, with TRBD1 matching over 8 bases. This CDR3 has 13 residues. The V and J ends lost 7 bases and 2 bases, in that order; junction bases with no gene match: 3. Germline lookup yields CDR1 MDHEN and CDR2 SYDVKM. The DNA of the CDR3 is TGTGCCAGCAAAGACAGGGGAAACACTGAAGCTTTCTTT. It is translated as CASKDRGNTEAFF.

The CDR3 sequence: CASKLAVSTDTQYF. CDR3 coding DNA: TGCGCCAGCAAACTAGCAGTGAGCACAGATACGCAGTATTTT. This sequence joins TRBV5-1 and TRBJ2-3; a weak D match, TRBD2 (6 bases). The CDR3 consists of 14 residues. Germline V gene lookup returns CDR1 SGHRS and CDR2 YFSETQ. With 6 bases removed from V and 0 bases from J, the gap between germline ends came to 11 bases.

The chain recombines TRBV19 with TRBJ1-1; D uncertain. CDR3 length: 12 amino acids. From germline, CDR1 is LNHDA and CDR2 SQIVND (reference sequence). V shed 0 bases and J shed 11 bases, with 10 bases lying between them. For the CDR3, the DNA is TGTGCCAGTAGTATAGATCGAGGGTGGGCTTTCTTT. This sequence encodes CASSIDRGWAFF.

The CDR3 here is CASSLGLDNEQFF. Written as DNA, the CDR3 is TGTGCCAGCAGCTTAGGCCTAGACAATGAGCAGTTCTTC. This chain connects TRBV11-2 to TRBJ2-1; D not resolved. Germline V CDR1 and CDR2: SGHAT, FQNNGV. This CDR3 is built from 13 residues. Between the trimmed V and J ends, which lost 1 base and 5 bases, there was a span of 6 bases.

CDR3: CASSLADRNYGYTF. In DNA form, the CDR3 reads TGCGCCAGCAGCTTGGCGGACAGGAACTATGGCTACACCTTC. V is TRBV5-1 and J is TRBJ1-2, with 7 nucleotides matching TRBD1. The germline V gene has CDR1 SGHRS and CDR2 YFSETQ. The CDR3 has 14 amino acids. Trimming cost V 0 bases and J 2 bases; bases outside gene matches: 1.

This chain links TRBV2 with TRBJ2-5; no clear D gene. Trimming took 5 bases from V and 6 from J, leaving 4 bases between them. The CDR3 runs 10 residues. Germline-derived CDR1 and CDR2 are SNHLY and FYNNEI. The CDR3 nucleotides are TGTGCCAGCAGTCAAAAGACCCAGTACTTC. Encoded protein: CASSQKTQYF.

The chain joins TRBV6-4 to TRBJ2-1; 11 nucleotides match TRBD2. J gave up 8 bases and V 0 bases, and 9 bases lay outside the gene matches. Germline assignment: CDR1 MRHNA and CDR2 SNTAGT. There are 17 residues in the CDR3. CDR3 residues: CASSDSYGLAGRDEQFF. The CDR3 DNA follows: TGTGCCAGCAGTGACTCATACGGACTAGCGGGTAGGGATGAGCAGTTCTTC.

The CDR3 sequence: CASSFLALVAGELFF. The CDR3 region has the DNA TGCGCCAGCAGCTTCTTAGCTCTGGTCGCCGGGGAGCTGTTTTTT. The V call is TRBV5-1, the J call TRBJ2-2, with unresolved D. The ends were cut back, 2 bases at V and 6 bases at J, with 14 bases in the middle. Germline V gene data show CDR1 as SGHRS and CDR2 as YFSETQ. CDR3 length: 15 residues.

The chain employs TRBV6-5 and TRBJ1-2; a weak D match, TRBD1 (5 bases). The V end was cut by 1 base, the J end by 4 bases, with 10 bases between. CDR3 size: 14 residues. Germline-derived CDR1 and CDR2 are MNHEY and SVGAGI. The CDR3 region is CASSYLGQLYGYTF. CDR3 sequence (DNA): TGTGCCAGCAGTTACTTGGGGCAGCTCTATGGCTACACCTTC.

Written as DNA, the CDR3 is TGTGCCAGCAGTTTTGGGAGGGCCTACGAGCAGTACTTC. Translating gives CASSFGRAYEQYF. This sequence joins TRBV6-5 and TRBJ2-7; 7 bases agree with TRBD2. With V trimmed by 4 bases and J by 2 bases, 2 bases remained unmatched. CDR1 MNHEY and CDR2 SVGAGI come from the germline V gene. CDR3 length: 13 amino acids.

The chain employs TRBV7-2 and TRBJ2-4; 7 positions match TRBD1. CDR3 size: 16 residues. The V gene's germline CDR1 is SGHTA and CDR2 FQGNSA. The J segment lost 1 base and the V segment lost 1 base, leaving 4 bases of the junction unmatched. The CDR3 here is CASSLDGTVAKNIQYF. The DNA of the CDR3 is TGTGCCAGCAGCTTAGATGGGACAGTTGCCAAAAACATTCAGTACTTC.

In DNA form, the CDR3 reads TGTGCCAGCAGTTACTACGGGAGTCCAGATACGCAGTATTTT. Translation: CASSYYGSPDTQYF. The chain employs TRBV6-5 and TRBJ2-3, with a tentative D call TRBD2 (6 bases). This CDR3 comprises 14 residues. The germline V gene encodes CDR1 MNHEY and CDR2 SVGAGI. Trimming removed 1 base at V and 4 bases at J, with 9 bases between.

V and J are TRBV6-1 and TRBJ2-1, with TRBD2 matching over 7 bases. Germline loops: CDR1 MNHNS, CDR2 SASEGT. This CDR3 contains 15 residues. V was clipped by 5 bases and J by 12 bases; unmatched bases: 16. The CDR3 protein is CASSNRDYPEERQFF. The CDR3 nucleotides read TGTGCCAGCAGTAACCGGGACTACCCAGAAGAGAGGCAGTTCTTC.

The chain recombines TRBV5-6 with TRBJ1-3; TRBD1 matches 7 bases. With 2 bases clipped from V and 2 bases from J, the junction kept 7 bases outside the gene matches. The germline CDR1 and CDR2 sequences are SGHDT and YYEEEE. The length of the CDR3 is 16 residues. This CDR3 is CASSFRTGRPGNTIYF. The CDR3 DNA is TGTGCCAGCAGCTTTCGGACAGGTCGACCTGGAAACACCATATATTTT.

V and J are TRBV4-2 and TRBJ2-2; TRBD2 matches 7 bases. Germline V gene lookup returns CDR1 LGHNA and CDR2 YNFKEQ. The CDR3 consists of 18 residues. The ends lost 0 bases at V and 7 bases at J; junction bases unmatched: 14. The CDR3 DNA sequence: TGTGCCAGCAGCCAAGACTGGCAGGCCACGGTAGCGGGCGGGGAGCTGTTTTTT. Translating gives CASSQDWQATVAGGELFF.

The J gene is TRBJ1-2, the V gene TRBV5-1; 10 nucleotides agree with TRBD1. The CDR3 sequence is 14 residues long. Per the germline V gene, CDR1 is SGHRS and CDR2 is YFSETQ. Losses at the gene ends were 5 bases for V and 5 bases for J; bases not matched to a gene: 6. The CDR3 sequence: CASRGQGPMYGYTF. CDR3 nucleotide sequence: TGCGCCAGCAGGGGACAGGGGCCTATGTATGGCTACACCTTC.

This clone was detected only a few times. The rearrangement links TRBV7-9 to TRBJ2-7; TRBD1 is a possible D gene (5 bases). The CDR3 covers 13 residues. Trimming shortened V by 8 bases and J by 1 base, and 12 bases separated the two germline ends. Germline lookup yields CDR1 SEHNR and CDR2 FQNEAQ (reference sequence). The CDR3 region has the DNA TGTGCCAGCCCGACAGAGCGATCCTACGAGCAGTACTTC. This encodes CASPTERSYEQYF. The full variable domain, completed using reference TRBV7-9 and TRBJ2-7, is DTGVSQNPRHKITKRGQNVTFRCDPISEHNRLYWYRQTLGQGPEFLTYFQNEAQLEKSRLLSDRFSAERPKGSFSTLEIQRTEQGDSAMYLCASPTERSYEQYFGPGTRLTVT.

J is TRBJ2-1 and V is TRBV7-2; TRBD1 matches 11 bases. Trimming at V came to 3 bases and at J to 9 bases, leaving 7 bases not matched to a gene. The germline gives CDR1 SGHTA, CDR2 FQGNSA. The CDR3 has 15 amino acids. The CDR3 DNA follows: TGTGCCAGCAGCTTTGGACAGGGGGCAGTGGGTGAGCAGTTCTTC. Protein: CASSFGQGAVGEQFF.

The chain couples TRBV28 to TRBJ2-7, with D perhaps TRBD1 or TRBD2 (5 bases each). With 6 bases removed from V and 7 bases from J, the gap between germline ends came to 19 bases. The germline V gene encodes CDR1 MDHEN and CDR2 SYDVKM. CDR3 length: 14 residues. The chain's CDR3 is CASSQLGAPWEQYF. CDR3 bases: TGTGCCAGCAGCCAACTAGGGGCCCCTTGGGAGCAGTACTTC.

The chain has TRBV19 and TRBJ2-6; D possibly matches TRBD1 or TRBD2 (5 bases each). CDR3 length equals 16 residues. Germline lookup yields CDR1 LNHDA and CDR2 SQIVND (reference sequence). V lost 4 bases and J 7 bases, leaving 17 bases between the germline ends. In DNA, the CDR3 is TGTGCCAGTAGTACAGGGACCTTCTTGGGAGCCAACGTCCTGACTTTC. It encodes CASSTGTFLGANVLTF.

This chain links TRBV30 with TRBJ1-4; D is uncertain. V was cut by 0 bases and J by 0 bases, with 14 bases left in between. The germline V gene encodes CDR1 GTSNPN and CDR2 SVGIG (reference sequence). The CDR3 has 17 residues. CDR3 bases: TGTGCCTGGAGTGTACCATACAGATACACAACTAATGAAAAACTGTTTTTT. Translated: CAWSVPYRYTTNEKLFF.

This chain links TRBV20-1 with TRBJ2-5; 7 bases agree with TRBD2. V shed 7 bases, J shed 5 bases, and the junction held 4 bases outside the gene matches. The length of the CDR3 is 11 residues. Germline-derived CDR1 and CDR2 are DFQATT and SNEGSKA (reference sequence). CDR3 loop: CSGGGLETQYF. CDR3 nucleotides: TGCAGTGGGGGGGGGTTGGAGACCCAGTACTTC.

This chain joins TRBV7-9 and TRBJ2-7, with D uncertain. V shed 2 bases and J shed 5 bases, with 13 bases lying between them. There are 14 residues in the CDR3. The germline V gene has CDR1 SEHNR and CDR2 FQNEAQ (reference sequence). Here the CDR3 DNA reads TGTGCCAGCAGCTTAAGTGTGTACGTCCACGAGCAGTACTTC. It codes for CASSLSVYVHEQYF.

The chain recombines TRBV7-3 with TRBJ2-1; maybe TRBD2 (6 bases). Germline V gene lookup returns CDR1 SGHTA and CDR2 FQGTGA. V gave up 5 bases and J gave up 5 bases, with 10 bases separating them. The CDR3 spans 13 residues. The CDR3 protein is CASSDGSNNEQFF. CDR3 coding DNA: TGTGCCAGCAGCGACGGGAGCAACAATGAGCAGTTCTTC. Filled out from reference TRBV7-3 and TRBJ2-1, the complete variable domain reads GAGVSQTPSNKVTEKGKYVELRCDPISGHTALYWYRQSLGQGPEFLIYFQGTGAADDSGLPNDRFFAVRPEGSVSTLKIQRTERGDSAVYLCASSDGSNNEQFFGPGTRLTVL.

The chain links TRBV28 to TRBJ2-3; D remains unclear. The CDR3 length is 13 residues. CDR1 MDHEN and CDR2 SYDVKM come from the germline V gene. V was cut by 5 bases and J by 0 bases, with 6 bases left in between. CDR3 sequence (DNA): TGTGCCAGCAGTACGTGGAGCACAGATACGCAGTATTTT. It yields the protein CASSTWSTDTQYF. Supplemented by reference TRBV28 and TRBJ2-3, the full variable domain reads DVKVTQSSRYLVKRTGEKVFLECVQDMDHENMFWYRQDPGLGLRLIYFSYDVKMKEKGDIPEGYSVSREKKERFSLILESASTNQTSMYLCASSTWSTDTQYFGPGTRLTVL.

This rearrangement joins TRBV28 to TRBJ2-5, with D tentatively TRBD2 (5 bases). Germline CDR1 reads MDHEN; CDR2 reads SYDVKM. The length of the CDR3 is 14 residues. V lost 6 bases and J 11 bases, leaving 22 bases between the germline ends. CDR3 region: CASRSPIASPEQYF. The CDR3 region has the DNA TGTGCCAGCAGGTCACCCATAGCGAGTCCGGAGCAGTACTTC.

DNA of the CDR3: TGTGCCAGCAGTGATGCGTGGGGTGAAGCTTTCTTT. It specifies CASSDAWGEAFF. The V call is TRBV2, the J call TRBJ1-1; D call uncertain. The V end was cut by 3 bases, the J end by 7 bases, with 9 bases between. This CDR3 region has 12 residues. Germline V gene lookup returns CDR1 SNHLY and CDR2 FYNNEI.

V gene TRBV27 combines with J gene TRBJ2-1; 10 positions match TRBD1. This CDR3 region has 15 residues. Germline V CDR1 and CDR2: MNHEY, SMNVEV (reference sequence). J was trimmed by 4 bases and V by 4 bases; bases with no gene match: 4. DNA of the CDR3: TGTGCCAGCAGTTCCGGGACAGGGGCTTACAATGAGCAGTTCTTC. It is translated as CASSSGTGAYNEQFF.